The entry that follows covers one TCR beta chain sequence. Its antigen is still unknown. CDR1 is LNHDA and CDR2 is SQIVND in the germline V gene (reference sequence). V gave up 7 bases and J gave up 0 bases, with 13 bases separating them. The CDR3 has 15 residues. These data belong to a study of T cell repertoires in cytomegalovirus infection. TCRdb passed the reads through MiXCR, listing each CDR3 protein once. The profile shows about 830,000 distinct CDR3 sequences, over 25% of them singletons. The source material was cultured CD8+ T cells from PBMCs, sampled from culture after CMV antigen stimulation. This sequence originates from a human donor in good health (CMV status not recorded). Some clones in this sample may be carry-over from other donors' samples. This chain connects TRBV19 to TRBJ1-3; tentative D call: TRBD1 (5 bases). The CDR3 sequence: CASKSGLYSGNTIYF. The CDR3 region has the DNA TGTGCCAGTAAATCAGGGTTGTACTCTGGAAACACCATATATTTT.